The clone carrying this T cell receptor beta chain was counted between two and nine times. As yet, its antigen is unknown. TCR alpha and TCR beta cDNA libraries with sample barcodes and UMIs came from 5'RACE using constant-segment primers. TCRdb redid the calling of the 5' RACE reads with MiXCR, one entry per CDR3 protein. The sample has approximately 100,000 distinct CDR3 sequences; around 12% are singletons. The germline V gene encodes CDR1 LGHNA and CDR2 YNFKEQ. The CDR3 runs to 17 residues. Trimming took off 4 bases at V and 1 base at J, with 19 bases between the two ends. The source of the sample is a study of T-cell memory formation after mild COVID-19. Study-wide context: TCR clusters were mostly donor specific.

Points from the study as a whole: The appearance of some responding clones in pre-infection memory suggested that cross-reactive memory joined.

The material sequenced was PBMCs or a T cell subset sorted from them (not recorded which). This chain links TRBV4-2 with TRBJ1-1; D might be TRBD1 (6 bases). The clonotype comes from an adult woman who had mild COVID-19 (a few samples of this study predate the infection). Cell type and time point are not known. Here the CDR3 reads CASSLPFGGQSNTEAFF. The CDR3, as DNA: TGTGCCAGCAGCCTTCCCTTTGGGGGCCAATCGAACACTGAAGCTTTCTTT.